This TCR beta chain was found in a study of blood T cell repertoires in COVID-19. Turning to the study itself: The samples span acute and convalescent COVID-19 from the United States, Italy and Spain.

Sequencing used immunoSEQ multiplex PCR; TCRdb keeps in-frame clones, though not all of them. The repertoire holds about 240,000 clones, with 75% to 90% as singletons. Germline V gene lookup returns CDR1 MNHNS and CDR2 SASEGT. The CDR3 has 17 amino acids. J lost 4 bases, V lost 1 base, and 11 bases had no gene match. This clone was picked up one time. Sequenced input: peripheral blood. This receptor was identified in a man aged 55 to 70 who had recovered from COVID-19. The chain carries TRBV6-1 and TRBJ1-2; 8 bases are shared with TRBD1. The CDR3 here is CASSEGTRRGLGYGYTF. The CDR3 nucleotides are TGTGCCAGCAGTGAAGGGACCCGCAGGGGGCTCGGCTATGGCTACACCTTC.